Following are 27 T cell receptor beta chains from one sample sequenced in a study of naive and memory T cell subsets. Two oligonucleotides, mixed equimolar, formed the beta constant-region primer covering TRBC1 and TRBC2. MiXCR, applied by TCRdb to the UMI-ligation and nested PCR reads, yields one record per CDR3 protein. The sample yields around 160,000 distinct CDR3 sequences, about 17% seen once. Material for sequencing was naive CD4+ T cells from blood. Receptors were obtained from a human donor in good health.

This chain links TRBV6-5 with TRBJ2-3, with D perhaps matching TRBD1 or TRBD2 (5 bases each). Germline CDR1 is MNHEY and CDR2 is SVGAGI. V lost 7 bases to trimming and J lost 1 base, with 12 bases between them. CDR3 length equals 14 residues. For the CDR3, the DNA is TGTGCCAGCAACGAGGTGGGGGGCACAGATACGCAGTATTTT. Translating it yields CASNEVGGTDTQYF.

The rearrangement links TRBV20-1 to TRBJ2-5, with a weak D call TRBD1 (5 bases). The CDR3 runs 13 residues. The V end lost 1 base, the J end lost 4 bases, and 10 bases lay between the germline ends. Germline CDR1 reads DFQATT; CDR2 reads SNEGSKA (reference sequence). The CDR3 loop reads CSARGQFVETQYF. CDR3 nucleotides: TGCAGTGCTAGAGGACAGTTTGTAGAGACCCAGTACTTC.

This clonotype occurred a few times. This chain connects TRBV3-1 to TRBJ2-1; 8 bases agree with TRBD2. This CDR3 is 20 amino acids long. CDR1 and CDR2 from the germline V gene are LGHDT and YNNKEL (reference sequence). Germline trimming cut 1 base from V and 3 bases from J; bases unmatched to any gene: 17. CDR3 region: CASSQGRGVRETGYYNEQFF. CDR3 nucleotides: TGTGCCAGCAGCCAAGGGCGGGGGGTAAGAGAGACAGGCTACTACAATGAGCAGTTCTTC.

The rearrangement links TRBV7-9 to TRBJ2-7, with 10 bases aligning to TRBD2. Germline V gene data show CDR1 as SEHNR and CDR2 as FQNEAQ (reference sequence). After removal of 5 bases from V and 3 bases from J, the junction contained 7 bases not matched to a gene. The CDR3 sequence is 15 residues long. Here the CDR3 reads CASSLSRTSGYEQYF. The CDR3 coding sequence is TGTGCCAGCAGCCTCTCCCGGACTAGCGGCTACGAGCAGTACTTC.

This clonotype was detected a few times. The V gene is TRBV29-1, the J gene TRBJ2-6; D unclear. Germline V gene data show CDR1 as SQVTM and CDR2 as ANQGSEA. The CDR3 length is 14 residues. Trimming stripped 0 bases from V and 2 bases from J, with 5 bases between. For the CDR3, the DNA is TGCAGCGTTGAAGAGGTTCCTGGGGCCAACGTCCTGACTTTC. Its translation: CSVEEVPGANVLTF.

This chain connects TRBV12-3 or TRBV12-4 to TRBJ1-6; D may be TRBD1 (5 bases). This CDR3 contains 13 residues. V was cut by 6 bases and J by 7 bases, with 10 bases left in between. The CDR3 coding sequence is TGTGCCAGCAGACGGGACGGGAATTCACCCCTCCACTTT. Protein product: CASRRDGNSPLHF.

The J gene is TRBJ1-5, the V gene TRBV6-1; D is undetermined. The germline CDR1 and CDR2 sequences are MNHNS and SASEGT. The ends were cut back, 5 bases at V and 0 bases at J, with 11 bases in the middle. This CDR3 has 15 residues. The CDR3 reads CASSPTTYSNQPQHF. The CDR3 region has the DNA TGTGCCAGCAGTCCCACCACATATAGCAATCAGCCCCAGCATTTT.

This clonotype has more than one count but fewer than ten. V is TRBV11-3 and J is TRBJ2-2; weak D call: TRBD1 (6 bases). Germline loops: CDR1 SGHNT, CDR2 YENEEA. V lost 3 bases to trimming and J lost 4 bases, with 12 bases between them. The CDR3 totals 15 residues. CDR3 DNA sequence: TGTGCCAGCAGCTTCCGGGAAGGGGGCACCGGGGAGCTGTTTTTT. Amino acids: CASSFREGGTGELFF.

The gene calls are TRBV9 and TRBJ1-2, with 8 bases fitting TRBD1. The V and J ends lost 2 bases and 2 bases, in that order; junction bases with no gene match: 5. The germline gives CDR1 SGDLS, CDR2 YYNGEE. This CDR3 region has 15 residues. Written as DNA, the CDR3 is TGTGCCAGCAGCGTCGAAGGACAGGGCAACTATGGCTACACCTTC. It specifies CASSVEGQGNYGYTF.

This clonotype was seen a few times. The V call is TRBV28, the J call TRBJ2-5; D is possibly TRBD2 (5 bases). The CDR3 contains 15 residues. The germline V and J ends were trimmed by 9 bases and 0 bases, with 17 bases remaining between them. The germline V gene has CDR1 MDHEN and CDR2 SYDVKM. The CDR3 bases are TGTGCCAGTAGTGAGGGCAGAGCGTACCAAGAGACCCAGTACTTC. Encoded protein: CASSEGRAYQETQYF.

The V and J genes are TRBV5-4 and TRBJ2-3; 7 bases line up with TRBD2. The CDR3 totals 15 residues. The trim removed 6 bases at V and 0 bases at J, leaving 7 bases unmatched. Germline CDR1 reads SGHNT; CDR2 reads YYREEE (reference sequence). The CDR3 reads CASTQASGSTDTQYF. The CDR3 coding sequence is TGTGCCAGCACCCAGGCTAGCGGCAGCACAGATACGCAGTATTTT.

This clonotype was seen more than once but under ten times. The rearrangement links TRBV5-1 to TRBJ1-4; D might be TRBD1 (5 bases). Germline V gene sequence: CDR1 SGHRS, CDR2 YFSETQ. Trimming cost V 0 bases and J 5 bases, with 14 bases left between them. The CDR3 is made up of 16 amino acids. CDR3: CASSLVGRDANEKLFF. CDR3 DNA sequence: TGCGCCAGCAGCTTGGTGGGACGGGACGCCAATGAAAAACTGTTTTTT.

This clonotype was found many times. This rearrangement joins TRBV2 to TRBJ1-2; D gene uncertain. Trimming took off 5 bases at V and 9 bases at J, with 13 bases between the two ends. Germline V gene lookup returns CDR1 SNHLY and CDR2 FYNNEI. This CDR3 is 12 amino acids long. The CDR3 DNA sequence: TGTGCCAGCAGTCAGGACCGGCTTAGCTACACCTTC. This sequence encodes CASSQDRLSYTF.

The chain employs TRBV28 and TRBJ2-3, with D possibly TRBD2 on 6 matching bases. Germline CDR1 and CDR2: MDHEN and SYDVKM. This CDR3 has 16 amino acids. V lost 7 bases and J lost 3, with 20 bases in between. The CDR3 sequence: CASTSLGGGGTDTQYF. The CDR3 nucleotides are TGTGCCAGCACCTCCCTGGGGGGAGGTGGGACAGATACGCAGTATTTT.

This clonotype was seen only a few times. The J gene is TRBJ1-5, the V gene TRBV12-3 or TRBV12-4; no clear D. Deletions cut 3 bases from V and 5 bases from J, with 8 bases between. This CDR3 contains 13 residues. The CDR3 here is CASSFSEDQPQHF. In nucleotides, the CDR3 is TGTGCCAGCAGTTTTAGCGAGGATCAGCCCCAGCATTTT.

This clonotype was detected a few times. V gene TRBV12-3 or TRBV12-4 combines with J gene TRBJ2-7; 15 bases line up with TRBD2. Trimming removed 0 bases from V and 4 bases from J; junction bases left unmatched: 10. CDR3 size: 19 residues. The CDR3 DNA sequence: TGTGCCAGCAGTTTAGCCCTAGGACTAGCGGGAGGGTCAGCATACGAGCAGTACTTC. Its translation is CASSLALGLAGGSAYEQYF.

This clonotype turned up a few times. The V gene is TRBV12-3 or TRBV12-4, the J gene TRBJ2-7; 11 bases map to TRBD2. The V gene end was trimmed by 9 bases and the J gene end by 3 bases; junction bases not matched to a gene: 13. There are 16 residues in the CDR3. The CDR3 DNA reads TGTGCCAGTTCGGCCCTAGGGCTAGCGGGAGGCTACGAGCAGTACTTC. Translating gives CASSALGLAGGYEQYF.

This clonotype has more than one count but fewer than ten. Here the CDR3 reads CAWVGDGQIYGYTF. CDR3 bases: TGTGCCTGGGTAGGAGACGGCCAGATTTATGGCTACACCTTC. The rearrangement joins TRBV30 to TRBJ1-2, with unresolved D. The germline V gene encodes CDR1 GTSNPN and CDR2 SVGIG (reference sequence). Trimming took 5 bases from V and 5 from J, leaving 18 bases between them. This CDR3 region has 14 residues.

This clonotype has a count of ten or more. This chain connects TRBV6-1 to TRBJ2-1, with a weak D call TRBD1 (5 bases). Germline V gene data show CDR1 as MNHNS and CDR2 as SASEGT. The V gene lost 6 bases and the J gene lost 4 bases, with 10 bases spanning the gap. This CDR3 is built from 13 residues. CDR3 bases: TGTGCCAGCAGAGACAACAGGTACAATGAGCAGTTCTTC. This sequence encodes CASRDNRYNEQFF.

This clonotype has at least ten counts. The CDR3 DNA is TGTGCCAGCAGCTTAGGCAGGGGGACAGATACGCAGTATTTT. Translation: CASSLGRGTDTQYF. The chain joins TRBV7-6 to TRBJ2-3; 7 nucleotides agree with TRBD1. V shed 1 base, J shed 3 bases, and the junction held 1 base outside the gene matches. Looked up from germline, CDR1 is SGHVS and CDR2 is FNYEAQ. There are 14 residues in the CDR3.

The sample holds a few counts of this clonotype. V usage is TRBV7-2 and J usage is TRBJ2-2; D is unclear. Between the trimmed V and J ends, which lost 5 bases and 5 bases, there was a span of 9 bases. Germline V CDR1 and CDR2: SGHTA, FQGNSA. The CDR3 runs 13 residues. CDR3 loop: CASSTARTGELFF. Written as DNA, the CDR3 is TGTGCCAGCAGCACAGCCCGGACCGGGGAGCTGTTTTTT.

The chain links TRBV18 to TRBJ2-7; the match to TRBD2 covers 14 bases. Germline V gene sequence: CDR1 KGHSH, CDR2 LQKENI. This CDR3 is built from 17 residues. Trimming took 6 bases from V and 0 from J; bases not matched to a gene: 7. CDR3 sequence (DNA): TGTGCCAGCTCGCAAGGGACTAGCGGGAGCTTCTCCTACGAGCAGTACTTC. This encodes CASSQGTSGSFSYEQYF.

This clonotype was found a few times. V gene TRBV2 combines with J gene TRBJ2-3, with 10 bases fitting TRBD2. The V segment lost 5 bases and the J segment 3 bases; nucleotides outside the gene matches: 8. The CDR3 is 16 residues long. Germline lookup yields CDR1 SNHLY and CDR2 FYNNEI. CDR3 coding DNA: TGTGCCAGCAGTCGGCGAGCGGGAGGGCCTACAGATACGCAGTATTTT. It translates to CASSRRAGGPTDTQYF.

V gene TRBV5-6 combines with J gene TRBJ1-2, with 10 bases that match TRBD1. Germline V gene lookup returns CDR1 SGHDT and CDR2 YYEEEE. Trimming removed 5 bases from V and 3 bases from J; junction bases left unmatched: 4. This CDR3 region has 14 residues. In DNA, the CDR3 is TGTGCCAGCAGAGCCGGGACAGGGGACTATGGCTACACCTTC. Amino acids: CASRAGTGDYGYTF.

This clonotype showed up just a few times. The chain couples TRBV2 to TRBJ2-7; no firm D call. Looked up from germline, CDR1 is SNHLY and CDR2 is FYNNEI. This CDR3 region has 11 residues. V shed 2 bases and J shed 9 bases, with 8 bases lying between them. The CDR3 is CASSEIAGQYF. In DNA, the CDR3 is TGTGCCAGCAGTGAAATAGCCGGGCAGTACTTC.

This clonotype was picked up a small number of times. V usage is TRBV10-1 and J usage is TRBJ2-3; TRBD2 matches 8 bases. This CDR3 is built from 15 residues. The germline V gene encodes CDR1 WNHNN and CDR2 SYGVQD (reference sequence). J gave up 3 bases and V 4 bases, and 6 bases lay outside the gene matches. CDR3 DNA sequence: TGCGCCAGCAGTGCAGCGGGAGAGGTGACAGATACGCAGTATTTT. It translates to CASSAAGEVTDTQYF.

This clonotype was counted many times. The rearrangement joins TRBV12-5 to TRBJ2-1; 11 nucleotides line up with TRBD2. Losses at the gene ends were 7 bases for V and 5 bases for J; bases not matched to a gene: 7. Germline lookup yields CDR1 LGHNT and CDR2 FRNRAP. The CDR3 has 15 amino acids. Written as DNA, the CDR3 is TGTGCTAGTGCCCCGGGACTAGCGGAGAACAATGAGCAGTTCTTC. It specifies CASAPGLAENNEQFF.